Each of the 31 T cell receptor beta chains below was sequenced from the same sample in a study of response to subunit inactivated influenza vaccine. TCRdb fed the RT-PCR reads into MiXCR, producing one record per CDR3 protein. Counted here are under 550,000 distinct CDR3 sequences, 7.6% occurring once; the ten biggest clones make up around 13%. Here the sequenced sample was PBMCs from blood, taken roughly 24 months after vaccination. Receptors were obtained from a man aged 50-75 years who received an inactivated influenza vaccine.

This clonotype was counted only a few times. The chain links TRBV6-5 to TRBJ2-2; D ambiguous. The CDR3 extends over 15 amino acids. Germline V gene lookup returns CDR1 MNHEY and CDR2 SVGAGI. V was trimmed by 3 bases and J by 7 bases, leaving 15 bases between them. The DNA for the CDR3 is TGTGCCAGCAGTTATGCCGTAAGGCCTGGCGGGGAGCTGTTTTTT. This gives the protein CASSYAVRPGGELFF.

The V call is TRBV12-3 or TRBV12-4, the J call TRBJ2-5; D might be TRBD1 or TRBD2, each matching 5 bases. CDR3 length equals 19 residues. Trimming shortened V by 3 bases and J by 2 bases, and 25 bases separated the two germline ends. Here the CDR3 reads CASSFRRSPWIEGQETQYF. DNA for the CDR3: TGTGCCAGCAGTTTTAGGCGTTCGCCCTGGATAGAGGGGCAAGAGACCCAGTACTTC.

The chain couples TRBV7-8 to TRBJ2-1; the D is unclear. V was shortened by 5 bases and J by 3 bases, with 14 bases between the two germline ends. CDR1 and CDR2 (germline): SGHVS, FQNEAQ. The CDR3 runs 15 residues. CDR3 in DNA: TGTGCCAGCAGCGGCGAGGCAGGACGCTACAATGAGCAGTTCTTC. Amino acid sequence: CASSGEAGRYNEQFF.

The sample holds a few counts of this clonotype. The V and J genes are TRBV7-8 and TRBJ1-2; D unresolved. Trimming cost V 4 bases and J 5 bases, with 8 bases left between them. The CDR3 contains 12 residues. CDR1 and CDR2 (germline): SGHVS, FQNEAQ. The CDR3 spells CASSSRTYGYTF. The CDR3 DNA reads TGTGCCAGCAGCTCACGGACGTATGGCTACACCTTC.

The V call is TRBV20-1, the J call TRBJ1-4; D gene uncertain. This CDR3 has 15 residues. Trimming shortened V by 5 bases and J by 4 bases, and 17 bases separated the two germline ends. Germline CDR1 DFQATT, CDR2 SNEGSKA (reference sequence). The CDR3 DNA follows: TGCAGTGCTGGTGGCCTCGGTAGGAATAATGAAAAACTGTTTTTT. As protein: CSAGGLGRNNEKLFF.

This clonotype has ten or more counts. V and J are TRBV11-2 and TRBJ2-5; 9 bases map to TRBD2. The CDR3 loop spans 16 amino acids. The germline V gene encodes CDR1 SGHAT and CDR2 FQNNGV. J lost 5 bases, V lost 6 bases, and 13 bases had no gene match. For the CDR3, the DNA is TGTGCCAGCAGTTTAAGAGATAGCGGGGGCATGGAGACCCAGTACTTC. Its translation: CASSLRDSGGMETQYF.

Only a few counts were recorded for this clonotype. The chain recombines TRBV9 with TRBJ2-5, with 8 bases identical to TRBD2. V lost 4 bases, J lost 3 bases, and 20 bases stayed unmatched. The CDR3 is 19 residues long. Germline CDR1 and CDR2: SGDLS and YYNGEE. The CDR3 DNA reads as TGTGCCAGCAGCTCCCTCCCCGGGACTAGTGACGGGCGGAAAGAGACCCAGTACTTC. Amino acid sequence: CASSSLPGTSDGRKETQYF.

This clonotype appeared many times. The chain is built from TRBV3-1 and TRBJ1-1, with D uncertain. Trimming removed 4 bases from V and 5 bases from J, with 14 bases in between. The CDR3 contains 14 residues. CDR1 and CDR2 from the germline V gene are LGHDT and YNNKEL (reference sequence). The CDR3 spells CASSRGSGETEAFF. CDR3 nucleotides: TGTGCCAGCAGCCGTGGCTCCGGGGAGACTGAAGCTTTCTTT.

The chain uses TRBV29-1 and TRBJ1-2; D unresolved. Trimming pared 2 bases from V and 4 bases from J, leaving 17 bases between. The germline V gene encodes CDR1 SQVTM and CDR2 ANQGSEA. The CDR3 is made up of 15 amino acids. The CDR3 DNA is TGCAGCGTTGAAAGCAGGCGCACTACAGTCTATGGCTACACCTTC. Amino acid sequence: CSVESRRTTVYGYTF.

This clonotype was seen repeatedly, ten times or more. The rearrangement uses TRBV5-1 and TRBJ1-1; D unresolved. The length of the CDR3 is 13 residues. Germline V gene sequence: CDR1 SGHRS, CDR2 YFSETQ. V gave up 0 bases and J gave up 0 bases, with 3 bases separating them. CDR3 coding DNA: TGCGCCAGCAGCTTGGATTTGAACACTGAAGCTTTCTTT. Protein: CASSLDLNTEAFF.

The chain employs TRBV3-1 and TRBJ1-3; D may be TRBD1 (5 bases). The CDR3 length is 17 residues. V was pared by 0 bases and J by 4 bases, with 16 bases between. The germline V gene has CDR1 LGHDT and CDR2 YNNKEL (reference sequence). CDR3 DNA: TGTGCCAGCAGCCAAGATCGAGGTAGAGGGGAAGGAAACACCATATATTTT. This gives the protein CASSQDRGRGEGNTIYF.

At least ten counts were recorded for this clonotype. The rearrangement joins TRBV18 to TRBJ1-5; D gene ambiguous. The CDR3 contains 13 residues. Between the trimmed V and J ends, which lost 6 bases and 9 bases, there was a span of 15 bases. Per germline, CDR1 KGHSH and CDR2 LQKENI. CDR3 sequence (DNA): TGTGCCAGCTCCCCCGGGGAGTCGCGGCCCCAGCATTTT. Translation gives CASSPGESRPQHF.

This clonotype was counted ten times or more. This chain links TRBV6-4 with TRBJ1-5; D is perhaps TRBD1 (5 bases). Germline V CDR1 and CDR2: MRHNA, SNTAGT. This CDR3 has 18 residues. Between the trimmed V and J ends, which lost 7 bases and 0 bases, there was a span of 22 bases. CDR3 nucleotide sequence: TGTGCCAGCAAAGTTTTTAACGGAGGGGCGCGTAGCAATCAGCCCCAGCATTTT. As protein: CASKVFNGGARSNQPQHF.

The rearrangement links TRBV12-3 or TRBV12-4 to TRBJ2-3; D gene uncertain. The CDR3 sequence is 15 residues long. V was clipped by 4 bases and J by 0 bases, with 11 bases between them. CDR3 nucleotide sequence: TGTGCCAGCAGTTACTCATTGGGGAGCACAGATACGCAGTATTTT. Amino acids: CASSYSLGSTDTQYF.

This clonotype showed up just a few times. The J gene is TRBJ2-7, the V gene TRBV7-2; D is uncertain. Germline V lookup: CDR1 SGHTA, CDR2 FQGNSA. This CDR3 region has 14 residues. Trimming took off 8 bases at V and 5 bases at J, with 19 bases between the two ends. The CDR3 DNA sequence: TGTGCCAGCGCTAGGGATAGCCCGGTCGACGAGCAGTACTTC. Translation gives CASARDSPVDEQYF.

The chain is built from TRBV3-1 and TRBJ2-1; D remains ambiguous. Trimming removed 1 base at V and 9 bases at J, with 16 bases between. The germline CDR1 and CDR2 sequences are LGHDT and YNNKEL (reference sequence). The CDR3 consists of 15 residues. CDR3 in DNA: TGTGCCAGCAGCCAAGTCGCCATGGGCGGTAGTGAGCAGTTCTTC. Its translation is CASSQVAMGGSEQFF.

CDR3 residues: CASSDLFGNTIYF. Here the CDR3 DNA reads TGTGCCAGCAGCGACCTATTTGGAAACACCATATATTTT. The chain links TRBV9 to TRBJ1-3; the D is unclear. Trimming removed 3 bases at V and 3 bases at J, with 7 bases between. Germline CDR1 and CDR2: SGDLS and YYNGEE. This CDR3 region has 13 residues.

There are many counts of this clonotype. This rearrangement joins TRBV27 to TRBJ1-1, with TRBD1 matching over 7 bases. The CDR3 extends over 15 amino acids. Germline V gene sequence: CDR1 MNHEY, CDR2 SMNVEV (reference sequence). Germline trimming cut 6 bases from V and 1 base from J; bases unmatched to any gene: 8. For the CDR3, the DNA is TGTGCCAGCAGGGAGACAGGGCTCGGGAACACTGAAGCTTTCTTT. Translation: CASRETGLGNTEAFF.

The sample holds many counts of this clonotype. The chain joins TRBV5-1 to TRBJ2-1; 10 bases are shared with TRBD1. V was pared by 7 bases and J by 3 bases, with 4 bases of the junction left unmatched. Germline assignment: CDR1 SGHRS and CDR2 YFSETQ. This CDR3 is built from 14 residues. CDR3 bases: TGCGCCAGCGCGGGACAGGGGATCTACAATGAGCAGTTCTTC. Its translation: CASAGQGIYNEQFF.

The V call is TRBV11-2, the J call TRBJ1-2; no clear D gene. This CDR3 spans 14 amino acids. Germline CDR1 is SGHAT and CDR2 is FQNNGV. V was clipped by 3 bases and J by 0 bases, with 8 bases between them. CDR3 amino acids: CASSFYPANYGYTF. CDR3 nucleotides: TGTGCCAGCAGCTTTTACCCCGCTAACTATGGCTACACCTTC.

This clonotype was picked up many times. This rearrangement joins TRBV27 to TRBJ1-1; no clear D. This CDR3 is built from 14 residues. V lost 0 bases and J 1 base, leaving 6 bases between the germline ends. Germline values: CDR1 MNHEY, CDR2 SMNVEV (reference sequence). The CDR3 region has the DNA TGTGCCAGCAGTTTATCGTATTCGAACACTGAAGCTTTCTTT. This encodes CASSLSYSNTEAFF.

This clonotype was counted many times. The genes are TRBV5-6 and TRBJ2-1; 7 bases match TRBD1. V was clipped by 0 bases and J by 13 bases; unmatched bases: 13. This CDR3 contains 15 residues. Looked up from germline, CDR1 is SGHDT and CDR2 is YYEEEE. This CDR3 reads CASSLELDRTFGQFF. Here the CDR3 DNA reads TGTGCCAGCAGCTTGGAGTTGGACAGGACGTTCGGTCAGTTCTTC. The full variable domain, completed using reference TRBV5-6 and TRBJ2-1, is DAGVTQSPTHLIKTRGQQVTLRCSPKSGHDTVSWYQQALGQGPQFIFQYYEEEERQRGNFPDRFSGHQFPNYSSELNVNALLLGDSALYLCASSLELDRTFGQFFGPGTRLTVL.

This clonotype has only a few counts. This chain's CDR3 is CATSDHMGRSSNTGELFF. DNA for the CDR3: TGTGCCACCAGTGATCACATGGGACGAAGTTCGAACACCGGGGAGCTGTTTTTT. The chain is built from TRBV24-1 and TRBJ2-2; D may match TRBD1 or TRBD2 (5 bases each). The V gene lost 3 bases and the J gene lost 0 bases, with 16 bases spanning the gap. Germline CDR1 is KGHDR and CDR2 is SFDVKD. The CDR3 is made up of 18 amino acids.

This clonotype came up many times. The chain couples TRBV29-1 to TRBJ1-2, with TRBD1 as a possible D gene (5 bases). With 3 bases removed from V and 6 bases from J, the gap between germline ends came to 14 bases. The germline CDR1 and CDR2 sequences are SQVTM and ANQGSEA. This CDR3 has 13 residues. The CDR3 nucleotides read TGCAGCGTTGATTTGAAGGGACCGAATGGCTACACCTTC. As protein: CSVDLKGPNGYTF.

V is TRBV11-1 and J is TRBJ2-2; TRBD2 agrees at 13 bases. The CDR3 runs 19 residues. Germline V gives CDR1 SGHAT, CDR2 FQDESV (reference sequence). With 1 base clipped from V and 6 bases from J, the junction kept 11 bases outside the gene matches. The CDR3 sequence: CASSLVWTSGRRSAGELFF. The CDR3 DNA is TGTGCCAGCAGCTTAGTGTGGACTAGCGGGAGAAGGAGCGCCGGGGAGCTGTTTTTT.

This clonotype was detected many times. This chain connects TRBV3-1 to TRBJ2-7; D perhaps matches TRBD1 (7 bases). Trimming cost V 3 bases and J 2 bases, with 14 bases left between them. The CDR3 is 15 amino acids. Germline V gene lookup returns CDR1 LGHDT and CDR2 YNNKEL (reference sequence). The CDR3 DNA is TGTGCCAGCAGCCATTTCGGCAGGGGGGCCTACGAGCAGTACTTC. Encoded protein: CASSHFGRGAYEQYF.

This chain links TRBV7-2 with TRBJ1-1; TRBD1 matches 8 bases. The CDR3 consists of 13 residues. J was trimmed by 6 bases and V by 7 bases; bases with no gene match: 7. CDR1 is SGHTA and CDR2 is FQGNSA in the germline V gene. The CDR3 DNA sequence: TGTGCCAGCAACAAGGGACAGGACCCTGAAGCTTTCTTT. As protein: CASNKGQDPEAFF.

The chain uses TRBV12-3 or TRBV12-4 and TRBJ2-7, with a possible D match to TRBD2 (6 bases). The germline V and J ends were trimmed by 5 bases and 3 bases, with 17 bases remaining between them. There are 15 residues in the CDR3. DNA for the CDR3: TGTGCCAGCAGTGCCGGGACTCTTAATTACTACGAGCAGTACTTC. It encodes CASSAGTLNYYEQYF.

The V gene is TRBV6-2 or TRBV6-3, the J gene TRBJ2-2; D is unclear. Germline V CDR1 and CDR2: MNHEY, SVGEGT. CDR3 length: 11 residues. V was shortened by 2 bases and J by 10 bases, with 5 bases between the two germline ends. The CDR3 protein is CASSYTQELFF. The CDR3 bases are TGTGCCAGCAGTTACACCCAGGAGCTGTTTTTT.

This clonotype was counted between two and nine times. V usage is TRBV20-1 and J usage is TRBJ1-2; D ambiguous. The germline CDR1 and CDR2 sequences are DFQATT and SNEGSKA (reference sequence). This CDR3 has 12 residues. The CDR3 DNA follows: TGCAGGGCGAAATCGGGGTGGTATGGCTACACCTTC. Translation gives CRAKSGWYGYTF.

This clonotype showed up many times. The chain combines TRBV5-1 with TRBJ2-1; D unclear. Germline V gene lookup returns CDR1 SGHRS and CDR2 YFSETQ. The CDR3 covers 14 residues. Deletions cut 1 base from V and 5 bases from J, with 10 bases between. CDR3 sequence: CASSLFSGNNEQFF. CDR3 nucleotide sequence: TGCGCCAGCAGCTTGTTCTCAGGCAACAATGAGCAGTTCTTC.